The entry below gives a single TCR beta chain sequence along with its context. Its antigen is not identified. Random hexamers served to reverse transcribe roughly 0.5 to 1 ug RNA. TCR beta CDR3 was amplified by immunoSEQ multiplex PCR. This amplification extended across 54 Vbeta and 13 Jbeta segments. TCRdb redid the calling of the immunoSEQ multiplex PCR reads with MiXCR, one entry per CDR3 protein. Of 130,000 or so distinct CDR3 sequences in the sample, 80% to 85% are singletons; the top ten hold roughly 0.5%. The entry originates in a study of CD8 T cells in Susac syndrome. Study results and limitations: An acknowledgment was made by the study that its TCR sequencing and HLA analysis involved relatively few individuals.

Germline V gene sequence: CDR1 SEHNR, CDR2 FQNEAQ (reference sequence). The V segment lost 5 bases and the J segment 3 bases; nucleotides outside the gene matches: 9. The length of the CDR3 is 16 residues. The receptor was derived from a human donor with multiple sclerosis. V usage is TRBV7-9 and J usage is TRBJ2-1; 8 bases are a match to TRBD2. Sequencing used CD8+ T cells from PBMCs. The CDR3 here is CASSPSAGGNYNEQFF. CDR3 nucleotide sequence: TGTGCCAGCAGCCCGTCGGCGGGAGGAAACTACAATGAGCAGTTCTTC.